This is a list of T cell receptor beta chains from one sample in a study of shared clonotypes between healthy human individuals. Measured with immunoSEQ multiplex PCR; TCRdb has only the in-frame clones, and not every one. The sample contains 2 million to 2.5 million clones, about nine tenths of which appear only once. The sample was naive CD4+ T cells from PBMCs. Source of these receptors: a man aged 18-30 years in good health. Some clones in this sample may be carry-over from other donors' samples. Each CDR3 is given with its conserved first and last residue. The order of the fields is CDR3 length, V gene, J gene, CDR3 protein.

>14|TRBV7-2|TRBJ1-1
CASSPQGGNTEAFF
>15|TRBV7-2|TRBJ1-4
CASSLGGRENEKLFF
>14|TRBV2|TRBJ1-1
CASSWGTLRTEAFF
>14|TRBV9|TRBJ1-1
CASGPQAMNTEAFF
>10|TRBV20-1|TRBJ2-3
CSARLNTQYF
>14|TRBV29-1|TRBJ2-1
CSVVAQGYNNEQFF
>16|TRBV5-5|TRBJ2-1
CASSLGIANYYNEQFF
>12|TRBV9|TRBJ2-7
CASSPQWGPVYF
>18|TRBV5-8|TRBJ1-5
CASSPTWGGRVDRQPQHF
>16|TRBV6-5|TRBJ2-1
CASSYLTGGPYNEQFF
>12|TRBV5-6|TRBJ1-2
CASRAKVGGYTF
>13|TRBV11-2|TRBJ2-1
CASTERGYNEQFF
>13|TRBV5-6|TRBJ1-4
CASSLGGRVGLFF
>15|TRBV11-1|TRBJ2-1
CASRLAGGRYNEQFF
>15|TRBV14|TRBJ2-1
CASSQGGQGVHEQFF
>16|TRBV4-1|TRBJ2-7
CASSQDQGSGPREQYF
>15|TRBV5-4|TRBJ2-5
CASSPPGQVQETQYF
>12|TRBV28|TRBJ1-2
CATTDPRAGYTF
>15|TRBV11-3|TRBJ2-2
CASSLGGPNTGELFF
>16|TRBV19|TRBJ2-3
CASSTRWTSGSDTQYF
>13|TRBV7-8|TRBJ2-1
CASSFLAGGEQFF
>14|TRBV11-3|TRBJ2-5
CASSFGGDQETQYF
>13|TRBV6-4|TRBJ2-3
CASRRTGTDTQYF
>16|TRBV9|TRBJ2-1
CASSLQSGLSYNEQFF